This T cell receptor beta chain was observed in a study of CD8+CD57+ T cells in acquired aplastic anemia. Overall study context: Sorted CD4+ plus CD8+ cells gave DNA averaging about 3.2 ug.

Genomic DNA, the template, was used for profiling of the TCR beta VDJ and CDR3. Each CDR3 protein is one row after TCRdb ran MiXCR on the reads. The table lists approximately 200,000 distinct CDR3 sequences, roughly 53% of them singletons, with 15% to 20% in the top ten. Sequencing was done on patients that had shown CD8+CD57+ cell expansion by flow cytometry. Findings and caveats of the study: The CD8+ Simpson's diversity of patients and controls was not significantly different. Comparison of patients with controls identified about 27 shared CD8+ CDR3 sequences.

As concerns this clonotype: Its antigen is undetermined.

Between the trimmed V and J ends, which lost 0 bases and 6 bases, there was a span of 11 bases. The germline V gene encodes CDR1 LNHNV and CDR2 YYDKDF (reference sequence). This CDR3 has 14 residues. The chain recombines TRBV15 with TRBJ1-2, with D possibly matching TRBD1 (5 bases). The sequenced sample was sorted CD4+, CD8+, or CD8+CD57+ T cells (not recorded which) from PBMCs. This receptor was identified in a human donor with aplastic anemia. CDR3 sequence reads: CATSRDRDFNGYTF. The CDR3 coding sequence is TGTGCCACCAGCAGAGATAGGGACTTTAATGGCTACACCTTC. The whole variable domain, filled in from reference TRBV15 and TRBJ1-2, reads DAMVIQNPRYQVTQFGKPVTLSCSQTLNHNVMYWYQQKSSQAPKLLFHYYDKDFNNEADTPDNFQSRRPNTSFCFLDIRSPGLGDTAMYLCATSRDRDFNGYTFGSGTRLTVV.